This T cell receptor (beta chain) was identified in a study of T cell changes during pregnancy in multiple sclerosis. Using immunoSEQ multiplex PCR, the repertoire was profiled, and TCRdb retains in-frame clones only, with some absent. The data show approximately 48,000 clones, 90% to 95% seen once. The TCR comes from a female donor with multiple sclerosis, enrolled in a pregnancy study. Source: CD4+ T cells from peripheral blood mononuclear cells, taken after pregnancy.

The CDR3 region has the DNA TGTGCCAGCAACAGGGTTCTTGTGACCGGGGAGCTGTTTTTT. It translates to CASNRVLVTGELFF. This rearrangement joins TRBV5-6 to TRBJ2-2, with D perhaps TRBD1 (6 bases). Trimming took 6 bases from V and 5 from J, leaving 14 bases between them. Germline loops: CDR1 SGHDT, CDR2 YYEEEE. CDR3 size: 14 residues.